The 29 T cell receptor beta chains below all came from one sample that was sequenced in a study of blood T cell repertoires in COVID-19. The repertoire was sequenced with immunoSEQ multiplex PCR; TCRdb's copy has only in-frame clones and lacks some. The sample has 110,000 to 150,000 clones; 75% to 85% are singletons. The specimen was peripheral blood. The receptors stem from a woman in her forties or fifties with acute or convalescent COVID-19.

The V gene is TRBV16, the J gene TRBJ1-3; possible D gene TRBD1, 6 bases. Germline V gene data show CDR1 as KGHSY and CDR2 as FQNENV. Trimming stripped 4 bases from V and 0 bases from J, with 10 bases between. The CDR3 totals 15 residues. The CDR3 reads CASSLRGASGNTIYF. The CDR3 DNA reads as TGTGCCAGCAGCCTCCGGGGGGCCTCTGGAAACACCATATATTTT.

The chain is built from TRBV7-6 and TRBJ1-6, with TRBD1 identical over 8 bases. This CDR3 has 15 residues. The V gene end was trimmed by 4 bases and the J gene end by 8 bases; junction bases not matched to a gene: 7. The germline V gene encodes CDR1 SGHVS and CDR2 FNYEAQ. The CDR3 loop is CASSSGQGAHSPLHF. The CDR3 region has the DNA TGTGCCAGCAGCTCCGGGCAGGGGGCCCATTCACCCCTCCACTTT. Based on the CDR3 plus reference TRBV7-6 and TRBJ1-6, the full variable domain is GAGVSQSPRYKVTKRGQDVALRCDPISGHVSLYWYRQALGQGPEFLTYFNYEAQQDKSGLPNDRFSAERPEGSISTLTIQRTEQRDSAMYRCASSSGQGAHSPLHFGNGTRLTVT.

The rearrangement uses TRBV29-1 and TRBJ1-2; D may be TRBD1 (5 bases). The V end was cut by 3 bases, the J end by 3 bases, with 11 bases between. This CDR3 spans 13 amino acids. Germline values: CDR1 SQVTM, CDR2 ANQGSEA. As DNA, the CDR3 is TGCAGCGTTGATGGGCAGGGCGACTATGGCTACACCTTC. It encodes CSVDGQGDYGYTF.

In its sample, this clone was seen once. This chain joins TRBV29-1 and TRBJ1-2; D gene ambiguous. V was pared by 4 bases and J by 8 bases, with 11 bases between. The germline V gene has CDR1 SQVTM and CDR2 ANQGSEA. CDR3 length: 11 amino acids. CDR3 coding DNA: TGCAGCGTTGGGCAGGTAGGCGGCTACACCTTC. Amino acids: CSVGQVGGYTF.

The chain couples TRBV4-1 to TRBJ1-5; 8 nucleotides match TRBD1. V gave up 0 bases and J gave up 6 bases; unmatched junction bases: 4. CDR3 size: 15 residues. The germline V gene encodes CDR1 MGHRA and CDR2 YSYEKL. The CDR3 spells CASSQDRGQGQPQHF. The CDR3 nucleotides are TGCGCCAGCAGCCAAGACAGGGGGCAAGGTCAGCCCCAGCATTTT.

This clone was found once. The CDR3 coding sequence is TGTGCCAGCAGCCCCGGTCCGGGACAGGGAGGCAATCAGCCCCAGCATTTT. It encodes CASSPGPGQGGNQPQHF. This chain connects TRBV7-9 to TRBJ1-5, with TRBD1 identical over 9 bases. Germline trimming cut 5 bases from V and 2 bases from J; bases unmatched to any gene: 10. Germline CDR1 and CDR2: SEHNR and FQNEAQ (reference sequence). CDR3 size: 17 residues. Full variable domain (remainder filled in from reference TRBV7-9 and TRBJ1-5): DTGVSQNPRHKITKRGQNVTFRCDPISEHNRLYWYRQTLGQGPEFLTYFQNEAQLEKSRLLSDRFSAERPKGSFSTLEIQRTEQGDSAMYLCASSPGPGQGGNQPQHFGDGTRLSIL.

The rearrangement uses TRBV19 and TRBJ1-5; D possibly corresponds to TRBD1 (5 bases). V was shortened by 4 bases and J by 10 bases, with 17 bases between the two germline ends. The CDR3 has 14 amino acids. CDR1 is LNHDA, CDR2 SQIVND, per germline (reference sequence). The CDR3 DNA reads TGTGCCAGTAGTACCCTGATTGGGGCTCGACCCCAGCATTTT. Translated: CASSTLIGARPQHF.

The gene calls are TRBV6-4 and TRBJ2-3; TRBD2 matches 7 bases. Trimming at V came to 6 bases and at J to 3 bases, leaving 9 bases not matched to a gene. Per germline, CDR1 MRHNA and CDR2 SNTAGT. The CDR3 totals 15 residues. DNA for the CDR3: TGTGCCAGCAGACCTCGAGCGGGAACTACAGATACGCAGTATTTT. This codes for CASRPRAGTTDTQYF.

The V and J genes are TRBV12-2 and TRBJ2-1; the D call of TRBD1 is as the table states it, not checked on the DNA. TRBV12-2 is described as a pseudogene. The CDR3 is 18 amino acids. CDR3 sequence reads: CASRLIPTQGTPYNEQFF. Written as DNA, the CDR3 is TGTGCAAGTCGCTTAATACCAACACAGGGGACCCCCTACAATGAGCAGTTCTTC.

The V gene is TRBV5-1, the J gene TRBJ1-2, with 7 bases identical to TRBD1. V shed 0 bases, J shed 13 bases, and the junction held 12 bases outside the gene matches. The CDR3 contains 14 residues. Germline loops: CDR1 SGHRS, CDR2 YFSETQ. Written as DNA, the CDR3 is TGCGCCAGCAGCTTGGTGACAGGGTCGCCTAGTCCCACCTTC. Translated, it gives CASSLVTGSPSPTF.

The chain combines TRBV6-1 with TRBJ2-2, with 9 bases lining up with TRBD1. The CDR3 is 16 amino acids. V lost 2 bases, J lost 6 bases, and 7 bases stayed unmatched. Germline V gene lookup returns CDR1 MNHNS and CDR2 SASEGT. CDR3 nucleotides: TGTGCCAGCAGTGAACCCCCGGGACAGGGACCCGGGGAGCTGTTTTTT. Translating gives CASSEPPGQGPGELFF.

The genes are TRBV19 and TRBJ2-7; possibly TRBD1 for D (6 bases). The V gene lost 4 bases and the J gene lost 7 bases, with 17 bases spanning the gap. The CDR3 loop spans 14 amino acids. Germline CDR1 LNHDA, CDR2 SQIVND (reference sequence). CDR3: CASSRSGASREQYF. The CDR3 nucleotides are TGTGCCAGTAGTAGGTCAGGGGCGTCGCGGGAGCAGTACTTC.

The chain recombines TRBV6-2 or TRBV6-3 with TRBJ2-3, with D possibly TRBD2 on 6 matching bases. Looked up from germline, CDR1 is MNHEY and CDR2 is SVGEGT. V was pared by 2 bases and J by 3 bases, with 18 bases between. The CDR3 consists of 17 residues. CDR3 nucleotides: TGTGCCAGCAGTTACCCCCAGCTAGCGAGGGGTACAGATACGCAGTATTTT. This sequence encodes CASSYPQLARGTDTQYF.

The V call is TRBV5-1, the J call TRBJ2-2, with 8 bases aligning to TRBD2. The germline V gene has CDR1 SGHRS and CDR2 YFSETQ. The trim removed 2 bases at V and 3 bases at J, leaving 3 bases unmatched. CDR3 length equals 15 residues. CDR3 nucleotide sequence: TGCGCCAGCAGCTTAACAGCGGGGGACACCGGGGAGCTGTTTTTT. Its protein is CASSLTAGDTGELFF.

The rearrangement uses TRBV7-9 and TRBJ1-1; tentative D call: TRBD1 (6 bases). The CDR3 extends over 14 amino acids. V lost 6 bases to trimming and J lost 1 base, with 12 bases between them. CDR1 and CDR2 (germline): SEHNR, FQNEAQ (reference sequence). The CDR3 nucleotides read TGTGCCAGCAGTTCTTCAGGGGCGAACACTGAAGCTTTCTTT. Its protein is CASSSSGANTEAFF.

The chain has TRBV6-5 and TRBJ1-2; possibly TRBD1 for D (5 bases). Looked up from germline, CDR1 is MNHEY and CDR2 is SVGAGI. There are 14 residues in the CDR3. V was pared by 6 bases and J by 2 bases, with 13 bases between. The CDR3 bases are TGTGCCAGCAGAAAATCAGGGCGGAACTATGGCTACACCTTC. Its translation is CASRKSGRNYGYTF.

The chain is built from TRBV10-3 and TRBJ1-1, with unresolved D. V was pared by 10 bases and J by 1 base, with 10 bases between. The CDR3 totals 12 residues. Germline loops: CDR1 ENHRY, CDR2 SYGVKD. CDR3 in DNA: TGTGCCACCCAAGCTGGGAACACTGAAGCTTTCTTT. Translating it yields CATQAGNTEAFF.

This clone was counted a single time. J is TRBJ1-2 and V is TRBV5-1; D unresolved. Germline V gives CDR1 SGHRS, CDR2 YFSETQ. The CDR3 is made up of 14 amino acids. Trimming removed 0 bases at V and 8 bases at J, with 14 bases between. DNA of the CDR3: TGCGCCAGCAGCTTGGTAGATTCTACGCGCGGCTACACCTTC. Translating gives CASSLVDSTRGYTF.

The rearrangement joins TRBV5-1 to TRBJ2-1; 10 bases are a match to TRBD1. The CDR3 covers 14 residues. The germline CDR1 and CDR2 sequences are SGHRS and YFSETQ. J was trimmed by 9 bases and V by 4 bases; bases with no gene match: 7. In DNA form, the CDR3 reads TGCGCCAGCAGCGACGGGACAGGGGAGACTGAGCAGTTCTTC. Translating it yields CASSDGTGETEQFF.

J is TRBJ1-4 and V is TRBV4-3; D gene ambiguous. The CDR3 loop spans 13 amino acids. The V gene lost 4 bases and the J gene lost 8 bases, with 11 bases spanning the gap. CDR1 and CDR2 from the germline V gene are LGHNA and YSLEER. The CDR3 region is CASSRSSREKLFF. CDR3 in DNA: TGCGCCAGCAGCCGATCAAGTCGGGAAAAACTGTTTTTT.

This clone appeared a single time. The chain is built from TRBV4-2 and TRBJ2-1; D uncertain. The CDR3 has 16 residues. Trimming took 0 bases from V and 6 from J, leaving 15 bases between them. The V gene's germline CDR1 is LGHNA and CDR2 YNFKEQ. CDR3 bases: TGTGCCAGCAGCCAAGAAGAGGCAATTACGGCCAATGAGCAGTTCTTC. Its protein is CASSQEEAITANEQFF.

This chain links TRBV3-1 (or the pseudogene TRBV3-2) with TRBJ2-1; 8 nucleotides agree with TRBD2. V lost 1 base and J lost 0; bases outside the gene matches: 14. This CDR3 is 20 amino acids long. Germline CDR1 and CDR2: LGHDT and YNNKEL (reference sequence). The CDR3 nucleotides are TGTGCCAGCAGCCAAGCAGGTGGCGGGGGGCTCTCGAGCTCCTACAATGAGCAGTTCTTC. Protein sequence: CASSQAGGGGLSSSYNEQFF.

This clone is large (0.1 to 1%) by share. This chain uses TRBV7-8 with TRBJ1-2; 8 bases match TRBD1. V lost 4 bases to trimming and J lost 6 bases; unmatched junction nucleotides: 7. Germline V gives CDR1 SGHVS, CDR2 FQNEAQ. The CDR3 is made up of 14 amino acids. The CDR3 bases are TGTGCCAGCAGCTCCGGACAGGGAGTCCATGGCTACACCTTC. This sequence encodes CASSSGQGVHGYTF. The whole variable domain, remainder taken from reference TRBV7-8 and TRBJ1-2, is GAGVSQSPRYKVAKRGQDVALRCDPISGHVSLFWYQQALGQGPEFLTYFQNEAQLDKSGLPSDRFFAERPEGSVSTLKIQRTQQEDSAVYLCASSSGQGVHGYTFGSGTRLTVV.

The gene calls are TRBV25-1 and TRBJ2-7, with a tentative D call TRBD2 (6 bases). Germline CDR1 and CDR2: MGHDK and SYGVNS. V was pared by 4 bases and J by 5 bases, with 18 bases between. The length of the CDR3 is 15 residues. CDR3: CASSVNRGLNNEQYF. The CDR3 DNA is TGTGCCAGCAGTGTTAATAGGGGACTCAATAACGAGCAGTACTTC.

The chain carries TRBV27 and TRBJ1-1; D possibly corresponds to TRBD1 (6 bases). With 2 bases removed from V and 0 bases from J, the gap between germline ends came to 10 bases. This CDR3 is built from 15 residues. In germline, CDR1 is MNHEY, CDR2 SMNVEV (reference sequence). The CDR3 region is CASSLRTEMNTEAFF. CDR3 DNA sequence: TGTGCCAGCAGTTTAAGGACAGAGATGAACACTGAAGCTTTCTTT.

Written as DNA, the CDR3 is TGTGCCAGCAGCTTGGCCGGAAACAGGGTAGCTCAGCCCCAGCATTTT. Translating gives CASSLAGNRVAQPQHF. The chain links TRBV5-5 to TRBJ1-5; tentatively, D is TRBD1 (6 bases). Trimming took off 0 bases at V and 6 bases at J, with 16 bases between the two ends. From germline, CDR1 is SGHKS and CDR2 YYEKEE (reference sequence). The CDR3 is 16 amino acids.

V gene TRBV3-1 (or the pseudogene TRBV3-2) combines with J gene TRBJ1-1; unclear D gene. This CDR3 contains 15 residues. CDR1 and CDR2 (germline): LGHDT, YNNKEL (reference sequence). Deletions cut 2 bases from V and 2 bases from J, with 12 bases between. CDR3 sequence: CASSQTAPLNTEAFF. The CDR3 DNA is TGTGCCAGCAGCCAAACCGCGCCCCTTAACACTGAAGCTTTCTTT.

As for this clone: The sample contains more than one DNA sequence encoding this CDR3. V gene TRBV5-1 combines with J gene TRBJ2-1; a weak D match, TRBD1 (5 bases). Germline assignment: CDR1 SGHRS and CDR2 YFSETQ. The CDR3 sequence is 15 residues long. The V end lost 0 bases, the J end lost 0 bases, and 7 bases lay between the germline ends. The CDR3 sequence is CASSLEGDSYNEQFF. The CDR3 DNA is TGCGCCAGCAGCTTGGAAGGGGACTCCTACAATGAGCAGTTCTTC. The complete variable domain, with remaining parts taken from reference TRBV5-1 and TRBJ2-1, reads KAGVTQTPRYLIKTRGQQVTLSCSPISGHRSVSWYQQTPGQGLQFLFEYFSETQRNKGNFPGRFSGRQFSNSRSEMNVSTLELGDSALYLCASSLEGDSYNEQFFGPGTRLTVL.

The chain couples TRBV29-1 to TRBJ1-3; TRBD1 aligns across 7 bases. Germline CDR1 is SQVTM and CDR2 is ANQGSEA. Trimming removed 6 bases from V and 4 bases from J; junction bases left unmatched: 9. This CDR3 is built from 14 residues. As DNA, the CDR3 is TGCAGCGTCGACCCCGGGACAGAAGGAAACACCATATATTTT. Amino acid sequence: CSVDPGTEGNTIYF.